In this sample, the clone carrying this T cell receptor beta chain turned up a few times. This entry belongs to a study of T-cell reconstitution after alpha-beta-depleted transplantation in children. Preparing the TCRbeta library involved the use of unique molecular identifiers. From the PCR reads, TCRdb called clonotypes with MiXCR, one entry per CDR3 protein. The sample has about 980,000 distinct CDR3 sequences, about 29% seen once. The CDR3 has 16 amino acids. The trim removed 3 bases at V and 2 bases at J, leaving 10 bases unmatched. Per the germline V gene, CDR1 is SGDLS and CDR2 is YYNGEE. This clonotype originated in a boy younger than two who had a stem cell transplant for SCID, so the T cells may come from the graft donor. The sample here was PBMCs, mostly from graft donor cells, taken 360 days after TCRalphabeta/CD19-depleted stem cell transplant. The chain links TRBV9 to TRBJ2-7; 8 bases line up with TRBD1. CDR3 protein: CASSGGTGEPPYEQYF. The CDR3 DNA reads as TGTGCCAGCAGCGGAGGGACAGGCGAACCCCCCTACGAGCAGTACTTC.